This T cell receptor (beta chain) was identified during a study of T cells after yellow fever vaccination. The sample holds a few counts of this clonotype. What it binds is not known. Study findings and constraints: Detected again after the booster were most primary-vaccination clones, at 95% to 98% CD4 and 80% to 90% CD8.

TCRdb called the 5' RACE reads again in MiXCR, with one record for every CDR3 protein. This table has under 550,000 distinct CDR3 sequences, 20% to 25% appearing once. The sample here was PBMCs, taken around 3 weeks after the first yellow fever vaccination. The receptor comes from a man between 18 and 35 years old who received the YFV17D yellow fever vaccine.

The CDR3 reads CASSVGDVTYEQYF. The CDR3 DNA sequence: TGTGCCAGCAGCGTAGGGGACGTTACCTACGAGCAGTACTTC. The chain is built from TRBV9 and TRBJ2-7; D possibly uses TRBD1 or TRBD2 (5 bases each). Germline CDR1 and CDR2: SGDLS and YYNGEE. Between the trimmed V and J ends, which lost 0 bases and 2 bases, there was a span of 9 bases. The CDR3 totals 14 residues.